This T cell receptor beta chain was obtained from a study of T cells after posttransplantation cyclophosphamide (dated by TCRdb to the mid-2010s). Describing the broader study: The study tracked T cell repertoire reconstitution by TRB sequencing after myeloablative bone marrow transplantation using posttransplantation cyclophosphamide as GVHD prophylaxis. Samples from some 40 PTCy-treated patients, along with samples from 15 to 20 of their related bone marrow donors, underwent antigen receptor sequencing. Blood from all 34 PTCy patients who had 1-year posttransplant specimens underwent TRB sequencing. TRB sequencing was also done on up to about 3 additional blood samples from 2 to 5.2 years after transplant in 3 patients, and on pretransplant blood from several patients. Because TRA and TRB clonality correlated tightly in ten or so samples, later TCR analyses were limited to TRB. Public TRB sequences were searched against a database of over 3,600 sequences associated with responses to pathogens, tumor antigens, self-antigens and alloantigens.

The paper as a whole reports these results and caveats: Donor-recipient similarity was low at 1-2 months but increased during the first year, and donor CD8+ memory clones often dominated later blood repertoires. Across fewer than 55 patients, TRB clonality was highly associated with recipient CMV seropositivity and CMV reactivation, and PTCy diversity was similar to diversity in CNI/methotrexate controls. The TRB repertoires of T cells infiltrating skin or the GI tract showed only limited overlap with the TRB repertoires found in blood.

The CDR3 spans 15 residues, from the cysteine through the phenylalanine. This entry keeps only the CDR3 DNA: 45 bases, framed from base 1. Between the V and J ends, shortened by 0 bases and 11 bases respectively, the junction contains 19 bases. Per the germline V gene (reference sequence), LNHNV is the CDR1 and YYDKDF is the CDR2. TRB sequencing was run on genomic DNA with either the immunoSEQ assay at survey resolution or the hsTCRB kit. For the original study's pipeline: The immunoSEQ software was used for initial read processing, and the LymphoSeq R package was used for repertoire analyses. Clonality was calculated as 1 minus normalized Shannon entropy, and the Gini coefficient was also calculated for each TRB dataset. Phenotypes of unsorted samples were inferred by mapping TRB sequences from sorted subsets of the recipient or donor onto the same recipient's unsorted samples. TCRdb carries this immuneACCESS record with in-frame sequences only. Its versions omit some clonotypes, under half of them owing to an unresolved V gene in the studies checked, with the rest unexplained. For V, J and clone size, that table is used; D and trimming come from the DNA. This sample gives 22,000 or so clones in total; approximately 76% of them show up just once. About 0.7% of the sample is in the top ten clones.

On this clone itself: This receptor's antigen is unknown. Base qualities are not provided; no much larger clone lies one nucleotide away.

Related bone marrow donors provided peripheral blood samples on the day of marrow donation. Mononuclear cells from peripheral blood and bone marrow were separated by Ficoll-Hypaque density centrifugation and then cryopreserved. CD4+ and CD8+ T cells, including naive and memory subsets, were sorted by FACS on a FACSAria II. This chain is built from TRBV15 and TRBJ2-5, with a weak D call of TRBD1 (6 bases match). This sequence originates from a woman aged 55-70 years in good health, CMV-negative, and a related stem cell transplant donor. Material for sequencing was memory CD4+ T cells sorted from PBMCs. The DNA reads as follows: TGTGCCACCAGCAGAGATCCGACAGGCTCCTACGGGCAGTACTTC. Its product reads: CATSRDPTGSYGQYF.